This T cell receptor (beta chain) emerged from a study of T cell responses to AZD1222 COVID-19 vaccine. Whole-study results and caveats: Baseline antibody screening turned up just six or seven seropositive AZD1222 recipients.

Germline CDR1 reads MNHEY; CDR2 reads SVGEGT. Trimming pared 1 base from V and 1 base from J, leaving 13 bases between. This CDR3 comprises 16 residues. Concerning this clone itself: Antigen: not known.

Libraries were prepared by immunoSEQ multiplex PCR; TCRdb keeps only in-frame clonotypes and omits some of them. The table shows over 150,000 clones, with around nine tenths occurring only once. The chain links TRBV6-2 or TRBV6-3 to TRBJ1-1, with unresolved D. The sequence was obtained from an adult in good health. The sample here was peripheral blood, taken on day 0 of AZD1222 vaccination. In nucleotides, the CDR3 is TGTGCCAGCAGTTACTTTATAGGACGCGGGAACACTGAAGCTTTCTTT. Amino acids: CASSYFIGRGNTEAFF.